The 17 T cell receptor beta chains below all came from one sample that was sequenced in a study of blood T cell repertoires in COVID-19. Method: immunoSEQ multiplex PCR; TCRdb's copy keeps in-frame clones and lacks some. Here the sample spans about 110,000 clones, just over 70% being singletons. Material: peripheral blood. The receptor source for this set is a woman in her forties with acute or convalescent COVID-19.

The chain recombines TRBV30 with TRBJ2-1, with a possible D match to TRBD1 (6 bases). Between the trimmed V and J ends, which lost 6 bases and 4 bases, there was a span of 19 bases. The CDR3 loop spans 15 amino acids. Germline V CDR1 and CDR2: GTSNPN, SVGIG (reference sequence). CDR3 DNA: TGTGCCTGTCAAAACGACAGGCCTAGATACAATGAGCAGTTCTTC. Amino acid sequence: CACQNDRPRYNEQFF.

J is TRBJ1-1 and V is TRBV30, with D possibly being TRBD1 (5 bases). The V gene's germline CDR1 is GTSNPN and CDR2 SVGIG (reference sequence). Deletions cut 7 bases from V and 7 bases from J, with 13 bases between. This CDR3 has 11 amino acids. The DNA of the CDR3 is TGTGCCTCCTTGAAGGGGCATGAAGCTTTCTTT. Encoded protein: CASLKGHEAFF.

The chain joins TRBV24-1 to TRBJ2-3; 7 nucleotides align to TRBD2. There are 14 residues in the CDR3. After removal of 4 bases from V and 4 bases from J, the junction contained 4 bases not matched to a gene. Looked up from germline, CDR1 is KGHDR and CDR2 is SFDVKD. The CDR3 region is CATSDLTSSDTQYF. As DNA, the CDR3 is TGTGCCACCAGTGACCTGACTAGCTCAGATACGCAGTATTTT.

The J gene is TRBJ1-5, the V gene TRBV19; D uncertain. V shed 4 bases and J shed 3 bases, with 13 bases lying between them. Germline V gene data show CDR1 as LNHDA and CDR2 as SQIVND (reference sequence). This CDR3 comprises 15 residues. In DNA form, the CDR3 reads TGTGCCAGTAGTAACACCCTCCATAACAATCAGCCCCAGCATTTT. It encodes CASSNTLHNNQPQHF.

The genes are TRBV6-5 and TRBJ1-5; 10 bases align to TRBD1. The CDR3 has 13 residues. Germline CDR1 reads MNHEY; CDR2 reads SVGAGI. V gave up 7 bases and J gave up 11 bases; unmatched junction bases: 8. The CDR3 sequence: CASTGQGGGAQHF. CDR3 in DNA: TGTGCCAGCACTGGACAGGGGGGAGGAGCCCAGCATTTT.

The rearrangement links TRBV27 to TRBJ2-3; 8 positions agree with TRBD1. The CDR3 sequence is 15 residues long. V lost 1 base and J lost 4; bases outside the gene matches: 4. CDR1 and CDR2 (germline): MNHEY, SMNVEV (reference sequence). The CDR3 region has the DNA TGTGCCAGCAGTTTATTTGCCAGGGGGCCAGATACGCAGTATTTT. Amino acids: CASSLFARGPDTQYF.

V gene TRBV6-5 combines with J gene TRBJ2-5; TRBD2 might be the D (7 bases). Germline assignment: CDR1 MNHEY and CDR2 SVGAGI. This CDR3 contains 13 residues. Trimming left V 8 bases short and J 4 bases short, with 14 bases between. DNA of the CDR3: TGTGCCAGCGGGGAGGGGGTGCGAGAGACCCAGTACTTC. Translated: CASGEGVRETQYF.

In the case of this clone: A read error may produce the germline difference seen at one junction end. The chain carries TRBV24-1 and TRBJ2-3; possibly TRBD1 for D (7 bases). Germline V CDR1 and CDR2: KGHDR, SFDVKD. This CDR3 region has 15 residues. CDR3: CATSVLEGAGDTQYF. DNA for the CDR3: TGTGCCACCAGTGTTTTGGAGGGGGCGGGGGATACGCAGTATTTT.

The V call is TRBV3-1 (or the pseudogene TRBV3-2), the J call TRBJ2-3, with unresolved D. The germline V gene has CDR1 LGHDT and CDR2 YNNKEL (reference sequence). The V and J ends lost 0 bases and 4 bases respectively, with 8 bases between them. CDR3 length equals 14 residues. In nucleotides, the CDR3 is TGTGCCAGCAGCCAAGATCTCCTAGCAGATACGCAGTATTTT. Protein product: CASSQDLLADTQYF.

The chain links TRBV5-1 to TRBJ1-2; 8 bases agree with TRBD1. The CDR3 extends over 18 amino acids. The V and J ends lost 3 bases and 3 bases, in that order; junction bases with no gene match: 16. Germline CDR1 is SGHRS and CDR2 is YFSETQ. CDR3 region: CASSSDSRTGLSYYGYTF. CDR3 sequence (DNA): TGCGCCAGCAGCTCCGACTCTCGGACAGGGCTTTCCTACTATGGCTACACCTTC.

The chain joins TRBV6-5 to TRBJ2-2; 7 bases map to TRBD1. CDR3 length: 14 amino acids. Germline values: CDR1 MNHEY, CDR2 SVGAGI. With 6 bases clipped from V and 5 bases from J, the junction kept 6 bases outside the gene matches. CDR3 DNA: TGTGCCAGCAGACCGGGACAGTTTACCGGGGAGCTGTTTTTT. Its translation is CASRPGQFTGELFF.

The chain couples TRBV18 to TRBJ2-7, with a tentative D call TRBD1 (5 bases). CDR1 is KGHSH and CDR2 is LQKENI in the germline V gene. V lost 4 bases, J lost 5 bases, and 15 bases lay in between. This CDR3 spans 14 amino acids. The CDR3 bases are TGTGCCAGCTCACAGGGGATTGTACCTAACGAGCAGTACTTC. Amino acid sequence: CASSQGIVPNEQYF.

The chain combines TRBV9 with TRBJ2-1, with D unclear. The germline V gene encodes CDR1 SGDLS and CDR2 YYNGEE. CDR3 size: 15 residues. The V end was cut by 0 bases, the J end by 3 bases, with 10 bases between. CDR3 sequence: CASSVAPGLYNEQFF. The CDR3 DNA reads TGTGCCAGCAGCGTAGCTCCGGGTCTCTACAATGAGCAGTTCTTC.

J is TRBJ2-7 and V is TRBV11-1; 7 positions match TRBD2. Germline CDR1 and CDR2: SGHAT and FQDESV (reference sequence). V shed 5 bases, J shed 2 bases, and the junction held 6 bases outside the gene matches. This CDR3 spans 14 amino acids. This CDR3 reads CASSPRGGAYEQYF. The CDR3 DNA follows: TGTGCCAGCAGCCCCCGGGGAGGGGCCTACGAGCAGTACTTC. Filled out from reference TRBV11-1 and TRBJ2-7, the complete variable domain reads EAEVAQSPRYKITEKSQAVAFWCDPISGHATLYWYRQILGQGPELLVQFQDESVVDDSQLPKDRFSAERLKGVDSTLKIQPAELGDSAMYLCASSPRGGAYEQYFGPGTRLTVT.

This chain joins TRBV3-1 (or the pseudogene TRBV3-2) and TRBJ2-2; perhaps TRBD2 as D (6 bases). This CDR3 is 15 amino acids long. V lost 1 base, J lost 0 bases, and 6 bases lay in between. CDR1 LGHDT and CDR2 YNNKEL come from the germline V gene (reference sequence). The CDR3 DNA sequence: TGTGCCAGCAGCCAAGGGAGGGCGAACACCGGGGAGCTGTTTTTT. It translates to CASSQGRANTGELFF.

This clone was detected only a few times. J is TRBJ2-5 and V is TRBV15; D unresolved. The CDR3 has 13 amino acids. Germline V gene lookup returns CDR1 LNHNV and CDR2 YYDKDF (reference sequence). Trimming left V 1 base short and J 5 bases short, with 8 bases between. In DNA, the CDR3 is TGTGCCACCAGCAGAGTTAACGGGGAGACCCAGTACTTC. Amino acid sequence: CATSRVNGETQYF.

The J gene is TRBJ2-6, the V gene TRBV28; the match to TRBD1 covers 9 bases. Losses at the gene ends were 8 bases for V and 1 base for J; bases not matched to a gene: 6. Germline values: CDR1 MDHEN, CDR2 SYDVKM. The CDR3 contains 16 residues. CDR3 nucleotide sequence: TGTGCCAGCCAGACAGGGGGTGGGTCTGGGGCCAACGTCCTGACTTTC. Translating gives CASQTGGGSGANVLTF.